The next 6 T cell receptor beta chains were all read from a single sample in a study of cytotoxic CD8 clonotypes in ibrutinib-treated CLL. This table comes from immunoSEQ multiplex PCR, and its TCRdb copy is limited to in-frame clones, with some not included. The sample gives fewer than 400,000 clones, roughly 67% of which show up once; just under 6.5% is in the top ten. The source was PBMCs, collected after 36 months of ibrutinib treatment. Receptors were obtained from a human donor with chronic lymphocytic leukemia.

In its sample, this clone was seen a few times. The V and J genes are TRBV19 and TRBJ2-1; D unclear. CDR1 LNHDA and CDR2 SQIVND come from the germline V gene (reference sequence). This CDR3 is built from 14 residues. The germline V and J ends were trimmed by 3 bases and 0 bases, with 6 bases remaining between them. The CDR3 nucleotides read TGTGCCAGTAGTATTTCGAGCTCCTACAATGAGCAGTTCTTC. The encoded protein is CASSISSSYNEQFF.

The chain employs TRBV29-1 and TRBJ1-2; D uncertain. The CDR3 sequence is 15 residues long. Germline V gives CDR1 SQVTM, CDR2 ANQGSEA. Trimming cost V 2 bases and J 6 bases, with 19 bases left between them. CDR3 sequence reads: CSVELGVISLDGYTF. DNA of the CDR3: TGCAGCGTTGAATTAGGTGTTATCAGTCTGGATGGCTACACCTTC.

The table lists this clone with a count of one. V gene TRBV9 combines with J gene TRBJ2-2, with 9 bases aligning to TRBD2. CDR1 SGDLS and CDR2 YYNGEE come from the germline V gene. V trimming: 4 bases; J trimming: 2 bases; junction bases outside the gene matches: 6. CDR3 size: 16 residues. CDR3 amino acids: CASSKPGLANTGELFF. The CDR3 nucleotides are TGTGCCAGCAGCAAACCGGGACTAGCAAACACCGGGGAGCTGTTTTTT.

The chain links TRBV5-1 to TRBJ2-1; TRBD2 aligns across 7 bases. V lost 4 bases to trimming and J lost 0 bases; unmatched junction nucleotides: 4. Germline CDR1 and CDR2: SGHRS and YFSETQ. This CDR3 is 15 amino acids long. The DNA for the CDR3 is TGCGCCAGCAGCCGACTAGCCGGCTCCTACAATGAGCAGTTCTTC. Protein product: CASSRLAGSYNEQFF.

V is TRBV5-1 and J is TRBJ2-5, with TRBD1 matching over 9 bases. The DNA end is more similar to TRBJ2-7, so the J call may be wrong. The V gene's germline CDR1 is SGHRS and CDR2 YFSETQ. This CDR3 is 17 amino acids long. The CDR3 nucleotides are TGCGCCAGCAGCTTTCAACCGGGACAGGGTTCCCCTAGCGAGCAGTACTTC. It encodes CASSFQPGQGSPSEQYF.

This chain uses TRBV5-1 with TRBJ2-7; D possibly corresponds to TRBD1 (6 bases). The CDR3 extends over 13 amino acids. Germline V gene data show CDR1 as SGHRS and CDR2 as YFSETQ. V was pared by 5 bases and J by 5 bases, with 14 bases between. This CDR3 reads CASRSGAGDEQYF. As DNA, the CDR3 is TGCGCCAGCAGATCAGGGGCAGGGGACGAGCAGTACTTC.